Following are 18 T cell receptor beta chains from one sample sequenced in a study of blood T cells in healthy people across ages. The second PCR ran roughly 6 to 11 cycles with a sample-barcoded 5' primer and J-beta primers. TCRdb reprocessed the 5' RACE reads via MiXCR and lists one record per CDR3 protein. The table has about 1.6 million distinct CDR3 sequences, around 36% seen once. Sequences were obtained from blood. These receptors were collected from a woman in her 30s in good health.

The chain couples TRBV7-3 to TRBJ2-1, with 8 bases fitting TRBD1. The CDR3 consists of 15 residues. Per germline, CDR1 SGHTA and CDR2 FQGTGA. J was trimmed by 6 bases and V by 0 bases; bases with no gene match: 4. The CDR3 loop is CASSLTTGGFNEQFF. The CDR3 DNA reads TGTGCCAGCAGCTTAACTACAGGGGGTTTCAATGAGCAGTTCTTC.

This clonotype has only a few counts. The genes are TRBV4-1 and TRBJ1-1; D not resolved. This CDR3 is built from 15 residues. CDR1 is MGHRA and CDR2 is YSYEKL in the germline V gene. Trimming removed 4 bases from V and 4 bases from J, with 16 bases in between. The CDR3 here is CASSPSGGMGTEAFF. CDR3 sequence (DNA): TGCGCCAGCAGCCCGTCGGGCGGGATGGGCACTGAAGCTTTCTTT.

This chain joins TRBV5-1 and TRBJ2-7; 8 bases align to TRBD2. Germline CDR1 SGHRS, CDR2 YFSETQ. V shed 7 bases and J 0 bases; nucleotides not matched to a gene: 12. CDR3 length: 16 amino acids. The DNA for the CDR3 is TGCGCCAGCGGACCTGCGGGGGGCCTGAGCTCCTACGAGCAGTACTTC. Protein sequence: CASGPAGGLSSYEQYF.

CDR3 residues: CASSLVGVTGSYEQYF. Here the CDR3 DNA reads TGTGCCAGCAGCTTGGTCGGAGTGACAGGCTCCTACGAGCAGTACTTC. The V gene is TRBV5-4, the J gene TRBJ2-7; maybe TRBD1 (6 bases). The CDR3 has 16 amino acids. Trimming cost V 0 bases and J 0 bases, with 13 bases left between them. Germline V gene data show CDR1 as SGHNT and CDR2 as YYREEE (reference sequence).

This rearrangement joins TRBV3-1 to TRBJ2-5, with TRBD1 as a possible D gene (6 bases). The ends were cut back, 3 bases at V and 3 bases at J, with 14 bases in the middle. Looked up from germline, CDR1 is LGHDT and CDR2 is YNNKEL (reference sequence). CDR3 size: 15 residues. This chain's CDR3 is CASSQDTGTKETQYF. The CDR3 nucleotides are TGTGCCAGCAGCCAGGACACAGGGACCAAAGAGACCCAGTACTTC.

This clonotype was seen a few times. The CDR3 sequence is CSAIRKVLAGGTYEQYF. DNA of the CDR3: TGCAGTGCCATCCGAAAGGTACTAGCGGGAGGAACCTACGAGCAGTACTTC. The rearrangement links TRBV20-1 to TRBJ2-5; 12 bases fit TRBD2. The J call may be wrong; the DNA end is better matched by TRBJ2-7. This CDR3 has 17 amino acids. Looked up from germline, CDR1 is DFQATT and CDR2 is SNEGSKA (reference sequence).

This clonotype appeared a single time. V gene TRBV29-1 combines with J gene TRBJ1-1, with D uncertain. Trimming cost V 5 bases and J 0 bases, with 13 bases left between them. The CDR3 extends over 14 amino acids. Looked up from germline, CDR1 is SQVTM and CDR2 is ANQGSEA. The CDR3 sequence is CSVPDGGLNTEAFF. The CDR3 bases are TGCAGCGTTCCCGACGGAGGGTTGAACACTGAAGCTTTCTTT.

This clonotype was detected only a few times. The rearrangement joins TRBV2 to TRBJ2-5, with 9 bases fitting TRBD2. The CDR3 spans 14 residues. J gave up 1 base and V 7 bases, and 4 bases lay outside the gene matches. Germline V gene lookup returns CDR1 SNHLY and CDR2 FYNNEI. The CDR3 DNA follows: TGTGCCAGCAAACAAGCGGGAGGCCAAGAGACCCAGTACTTC. Its translation is CASKQAGGQETQYF. The whole variable domain, filled in from reference TRBV2 and TRBJ2-5, reads EPEVTQTPSHQVTQMGQEVILRCVPISNHLYFYWYRQILGQKVEFLVSFYNNEISEKSEIFDDQFSVERPDGSNFTLKIRSTKLEDSAMYFCASKQAGGQETQYFGPGTRLLVL.

This clonotype was detected only a few times. V is TRBV6-2 or TRBV6-3 and J is TRBJ2-7; D is uncertain. Germline assignment: CDR1 MNHEY and CDR2 SVGEGT. Trimming left V 3 bases short and J 6 bases short, with 18 bases between. This CDR3 region has 15 residues. The CDR3 loop is CASSYNPYLRTEQYF. DNA for the CDR3: TGTGCCAGCAGTTATAACCCTTACCTGCGTACCGAGCAGTACTTC.

This clonotype has just a few counts. The rearrangement uses TRBV27 and TRBJ2-3, with no clear D. This CDR3 spans 12 amino acids. Germline-derived CDR1 and CDR2 are MNHEY and SMNVEV (reference sequence). V shed 8 bases and J shed 0 bases, with 6 bases lying between them. The chain's CDR3 is CASGTSTDTQYF. In DNA form, the CDR3 reads TGTGCCAGCGGTACTAGCACAGATACGCAGTATTTT.

This clonotype turned up a few times. The V and J genes are TRBV12-3 or TRBV12-4 and TRBJ1-5; D remains ambiguous. This CDR3 is built from 14 residues. V was clipped by 4 bases and J by 2 bases, with 9 bases between them. CDR3 in DNA: TGTGCCAGCAGTTGGATGGCAGGCAATCAGCCCCAGCATTTT. It is translated as CASSWMAGNQPQHF.

In this sample, this clonotype turned up a few times. The chain carries TRBV20-1 and TRBJ1-2, with a weak D call TRBD1 (6 bases). This CDR3 contains 14 residues. CDR1 is DFQATT and CDR2 is SNEGSKA in the germline V gene (reference sequence). V lost 6 bases, J lost 0 bases, and 14 bases lay in between. CDR3 DNA sequence: TGCAGTGCGGAGCCCAGGGGTTCTAACTATGGCTACACCTTC. The encoded protein is CSAEPRGSNYGYTF.

This clonotype has just a few counts. This chain uses TRBV6-5 with TRBJ2-7; unclear D gene. The CDR3 is made up of 15 amino acids. Germline V gene sequence: CDR1 MNHEY, CDR2 SVGAGI. The ends were cut back, 5 bases at V and 0 bases at J, with 14 bases in the middle. CDR3 in DNA: TGTGCCAGCAGTGGCCTAGGGATTTACTCCTACGAGCAGTACTTC. It translates to CASSGLGIYSYEQYF.

V and J are TRBV5-6 and TRBJ2-5; 7 bases fit TRBD1. The length of the CDR3 is 14 residues. The trim removed 0 bases at V and 6 bases at J, leaving 5 bases unmatched. Germline loops: CDR1 SGHDT, CDR2 YYEEEE. CDR3 nucleotide sequence: TGTGCCAGCAGCTTGGGACAGGGCGGGCAGACCCAGTACTTC. It specifies CASSLGQGGQTQYF.

This sequence joins TRBV9 and TRBJ2-1; TRBD2 might be the D (7 bases). The CDR3 length is 16 residues. V lost 1 base and J 2 bases, leaving 13 bases between the germline ends. Germline V CDR1 and CDR2: SGDLS, YYNGEE. DNA of the CDR3: TGTGCCAGCAGCGTAAGGGGGGGGACAACCTACAATGAGCAGTTCTTC. This gives the protein CASSVRGGTTYNEQFF.

The chain couples TRBV10-3 to TRBJ2-4, with D unclear. The CDR3 has 13 amino acids. With 8 bases removed from V and 0 bases from J, the gap between germline ends came to 8 bases. Germline CDR1 and CDR2: ENHRY and SYGVKD. Here the CDR3 DNA reads TGTGCCATCGGGGATTTAGCCAAAAACATTCAGTACTTC. It is translated as CAIGDLAKNIQYF.

Only a few counts were recorded for this clonotype. The V call is TRBV3-1, the J call TRBJ2-3, with unresolved D. The CDR3 runs to 15 residues. Germline CDR1 reads LGHDT; CDR2 reads YNNKEL (reference sequence). V lost 2 bases and J lost 4, with 13 bases in between. The CDR3 coding sequence is TGTGCCAGCAGCCAATTGGATTGGGCCTCAGATACGCAGTATTTT. Protein product: CASSQLDWASDTQYF.

The chain has TRBV3-1 and TRBJ2-7; weak D call: TRBD2 (5 bases). This CDR3 is 14 amino acids long. Between the trimmed V and J ends, which lost 0 bases and 2 bases, there was a span of 8 bases. The germline CDR1 and CDR2 sequences are LGHDT and YNNKEL (reference sequence). The CDR3 loop reads CASSQDVLAYEQYF. DNA for the CDR3: TGTGCCAGCAGCCAAGATGTACTAGCCTACGAGCAGTACTTC.